This TCR beta chain was found in a study of cytotoxic CD8 clonotypes in ibrutinib-treated CLL. Overall study results and limits: Whereas clonality rose at ibrutinib response, it declined toward baseline at progression.

A word on this clone: The antigen is unknown.

TCRdb's table, derived via immunoSEQ multiplex PCR, lists solely in-frame clones and lacks some. This table holds hundreds of thousands of clones, 70% to 80% found once. This CDR3 spans 14 amino acids. Trimming removed 4 bases at V and 7 bases at J, with 18 bases between. CDR1 and CDR2 (germline): SGHDT, YYEEEE. The receptor was derived from a human donor with chronic lymphocytic leukemia. The chain employs TRBV5-6 and TRBJ2-7; no definite D call. Sample: PBMCs, taken before ibrutinib treatment. This chain's CDR3 is CASSLFAIRQEQYF. CDR3 in DNA: TGTGCCAGCAGCCTGTTTGCGATAAGACAAGAGCAGTACTTC.